This is a list of T cell receptor beta chains from one sample in a study of type 1 regulatory T cells. From the reads, TCRdb called clonotypes with MiXCR, one entry per CDR3 protein. The sample lists about 68,000 distinct CDR3 sequences; 63% were seen once. Their target antigens are unknown. The sample taken for sequencing was cultured T cells, either the whole culture or a sorted T cell fraction (not recorded which). Every receptor here comes from a human donor in good health. The CDR3 runs from the conserved cysteine through the conserved F or W. A D gene is named only where the DNA matches it firmly.

TRBV2	TRBJ1-1	TRBD1	CASRPDQGGMKAFF
TRBV12-3/TRBV12-4	TRBJ2-2	TRBD2	CASSLNAGGPTGELFF
TRBV5-1	TRBJ1-4	-	CASSLVSGGGGSGEKLFF
TRBV5-4	TRBJ1-4	-	CASSLGRVTTNEKLFF
TRBV19	TRBJ2-7	TRBD2	CASSTNFGGSQAGEQYF
TRBV19	TRBJ1-3	-	CASSIYTSGNTIYF
TRBV6-1	TRBJ2-1	TRBD1	CASSVGWGQVNNEQFF
TRBV2	TRBJ2-2	TRBD1	CASSEVGQLNTGELFF
TRBV29-1	TRBJ1-4	-	CSVEDSRVGKLFF
TRBV30	TRBJ1-1	-	CAWETVEAFF
TRBV29-1	TRBJ1-2	TRBD1	CSVESGGHGYTF
TRBV20-1	TRBJ1-2	-	CSARSRKGRNYGYTF
TRBV5-1	TRBJ2-1	TRBD2	CASSLGGLAGAEQFF
TRBV29-1	TRBJ2-4	-	CSVGWENIQYF
TRBV4-3	TRBJ1-5	-	CASSQEVGGGFNQPQHF
TRBV9	TRBJ2-7	-	CASSELAGDEQYF
TRBV18	TRBJ2-7	-	CASSPGISYEQYF
TRBV19	TRBJ2-7	-	CASSTGSYEQYF
TRBV19	TRBJ2-2	TRBD2	CASSKGTSGAVTGELFF
TRBV19	TRBJ2-1	TRBD2	CASSVTSGRAEGFF
TRBV6-2/TRBV6-3	TRBJ2-7	TRBD2	CASSYGTSAYEQYF
TRBV7-2	TRBJ2-7	-	CASSVGLFYEQYF
TRBV14	TRBJ2-2	TRBD1	CASSGPGTDTGELFF
TRBV4-2	TRBJ1-5	-	CASSQEWGRILQPQHF
TRBV11-2	TRBJ1-5	TRBD1	CASSVDRGGNQPQHF
TRBV28	TRBJ1-1	-	CASSLGSGAPFNTEAFF
TRBV27	TRBJ1-4	-	CASGFAWGVGEKLFF
TRBV30	TRBJ2-7	-	CAWTGANKRSSYEQYF
TRBV28	TRBJ2-5	-	CASSLSDRRETQYF
TRBV5-4	TRBJ1-2	-	CASSLEGGAFGYTF
TRBV7-2	TRBJ2-7	TRBD2	CASRRSLAAYEQYF
TRBV7-3	TRBJ2-3	TRBD2	CASSLLAGTDTQYF
TRBV7-9	TRBJ2-2	TRBD1	CASSLARPGQGSTGELFF
TRBV7-3	TRBJ2-1	TRBD2	CASSPQDSGTYNEQFF
TRBV18	TRBJ2-7	-	CASSPRAGQTYEQYF
TRBV19	TRBJ1-5	TRBD1	CASAAGQGANQPQHF
TRBV20-1	TRBJ2-7	TRBD2	CSPGTSGSMTYEQYF
TRBV20-1	TRBJ2-3	-	CSAPGPADTQYF
TRBV12-3/TRBV12-4	TRBJ2-5	-	CASRARGTVETQYF
TRBV3-1	TRBJ1-1	TRBD1	CATGQGAFTEAFF
TRBV9	TRBJ1-3	-	CASSVEGNTIYF
TRBV6-1	TRBJ2-1	TRBD2	CASTSRSGNIDEQFF
TRBV6-1	TRBJ2-5	-	CASSETWTPPSQTQYF
TRBV9	TRBJ1-1	TRBD1	CASSVIQGALTEAFF
TRBV5-1	TRBJ2-3	-	CASSSDTPSTDTQYF
TRBV20-1	TRBJ2-1	TRBD2	CSADPPSGRNNEQFF
TRBV20-1	TRBJ1-5	-	CSARVRGAPRMAQHF
TRBV18	TRBJ2-2	-	CASSGVTGELFF
TRBV20-1	TRBJ2-5	TRBD2	CSARGSGRETQYF
TRBV29-1	TRBJ2-2	TRBD2	CSVANSGSGGELFF
TRBV20-1	TRBJ2-1	TRBD2	CSASEASGISSLREQFF
TRBV5-5	TRBJ2-5	-	CASSLYQETQYF
TRBV20-1	TRBJ2-3	-	CSATMGSYPTDTQYF
TRBV6-1	TRBJ1-5	TRBD1	CASKPGQGSSTTNQPQHF
TRBV18	TRBJ1-1	TRBD1	CASSPTGTGGGLNTEAFF
TRBV5-1	TRBJ2-1	TRBD1	CASSWGTVGNEQFF
TRBV6-5	TRBJ2-5	TRBD2	CASRLLGLAGDETQYF
TRBV27	TRBJ2-7	TRBD1	CASSLAGQDYEQYF
TRBV18	TRBJ2-7	-	CASSPGSGGASYEQYF